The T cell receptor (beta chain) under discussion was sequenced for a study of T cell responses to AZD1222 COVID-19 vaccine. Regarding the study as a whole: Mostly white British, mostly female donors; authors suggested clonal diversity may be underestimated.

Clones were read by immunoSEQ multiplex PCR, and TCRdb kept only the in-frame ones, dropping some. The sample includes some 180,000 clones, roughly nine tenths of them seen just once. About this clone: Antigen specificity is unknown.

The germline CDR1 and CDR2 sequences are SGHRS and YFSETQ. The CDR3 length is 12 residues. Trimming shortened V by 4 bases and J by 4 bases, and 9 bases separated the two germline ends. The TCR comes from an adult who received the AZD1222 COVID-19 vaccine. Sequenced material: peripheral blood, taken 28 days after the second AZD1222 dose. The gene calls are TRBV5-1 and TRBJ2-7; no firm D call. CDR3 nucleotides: TGCGCCAGCAGCCATAATCAATACGAGCAGTACTTC. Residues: CASSHNQYEQYF. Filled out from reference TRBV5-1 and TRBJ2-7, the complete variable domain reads KAGVTQTPRYLIKTRGQQVTLSCSPISGHRSVSWYQQTPGQGLQFLFEYFSETQRNKGNFPGRFSGRQFSNSRSEMNVSTLELGDSALYLCASSHNQYEQYFGPGTRLTVT.